This TCR beta chain was sequenced for a study of blood T cell repertoires in COVID-19. Assay used: immunoSEQ multiplex PCR; TCRdb lists only in-frame clones, some missing. This table holds 130,000 to 150,000 clones, 75% to 90% found once. CDR3 size: 15 residues. Trimming removed 0 bases at V and 0 bases at J, with 10 bases between. From germline, CDR1 is SGDLS and CDR2 YYNGEE. The genes are TRBV9 and TRBJ2-7; the D gene is possibly TRBD1 (5 bases). Input material: peripheral blood. This TCR was recovered from a man younger than 35 with COVID-19, enrolled during active disease. The CDR3 coding sequence is TGTGCCAGCAGCGTAGGGGGCGAAGCCTCCTACGAGCAGTACTTC. The encoded protein is CASSVGGEASYEQYF.